This T cell receptor (beta chain) was identified during a study of shared clonotypes between healthy human individuals. CDR1 and CDR2 (germline): MDHEN, SYDVKM. Trimming took 3 bases from V and 2 from J, leaving 7 bases between them. This CDR3 is 13 amino acids long. Sequencing was performed with immunoSEQ multiplex PCR; in TCRdb, only in-frame clones are kept and a portion is missing. Seen here are over 2 million clones, approximately 95% observed once, and the top ten hold roughly 1%. As defined, naive CD8 cells were CD45RO-negative and positively selected for CCR7, with terminally differentiated effector memory CD45RA+ cells excluded.

Sequencing was carried out using naive CD8+ T cells sorted from blood. The chain employs TRBV28 and TRBJ1-2; D gene unclear. The receptor's source is a man between 18 and 29 years old in good health. For the CDR3, the DNA is TGTGCCAGCAGTTTTGTCGTGAACTATGGCTACACCTTC. Its protein product is CASSFVVNYGYTF.